A selection of T cell receptor beta chains follows, all from one sample in a study of cytomegalovirus exposure and HLA in healthy donors. TCRdb keeps only in-frame clones here, not all; method: immunoSEQ multiplex PCR. The table records about 55,000 clones, roughly 74% of them present only once. The sequenced sample was PBMCs. The receptors were sampled from a man aged 35-49 years in good health and CMV-seropositive. CDR3s include the opening cysteine and the closing phenylalanine or tryptophan. D genes are given only for firm matches. The listing skips clone size in some rows; elsewhere it reads once, few, many or a size class.

J gene,D gene,clone size,V gene,CDR3 protein,CDR3 DNA
TRBJ1-1,TRBD1,once,TRBV4-3,CASSPDTGDTEAFF,TGCGCCAGCAGCCCCGACACAGGGGACACTGAAGCTTTCTTT
TRBJ1-1,TRBD1,once,TRBV5-8,CASSFGQGAEAFF,TGTGCCAGCAGCTTCGGACAGGGGGCTGAAGCTTTCTTT
TRBJ1-1,-,few,TRBV7-9,CASSEIQGVLTEAFF,TGTGCCAGCAGTGAAATTCAGGGTGTATTAACTGAAGCTTTCTTT
TRBJ2-7,TRBD1,-,TRBV7-6,CASSFGQGANEQYF,TGTGCCAGCAGCTTTGGACAGGGGGCAAACGAGCAGTACTTC
TRBJ1-2,TRBD1,-,TRBV13,CASSLGSRTGEHGYTF,TGTGCCAGCAGCTTAGGGAGTAGGACAGGGGAGCATGGCTACACCTTC
TRBJ1-2,-,-,TRBV29-1,CSVEEWAGTLYGYTF,TGCAGCGTTGAAGAATGGGCAGGGACTCTCTATGGCTACACCTTC
TRBJ1-6,-,-,TRBV2,CASSDVGPLHF,TGTGCCAGCAGTGATGTCGGTCCCCTCCACTTT
TRBJ1-4,-,-,TRBV7-9,CASSFNTPGSNEKLFF,TGTGCCAGCAGTTTTAATACCCCAGGGTCTAATGAAAAACTGTTTTTT
TRBJ1-6,TRBD1,-,TRBV4-1,CASSLGTEQSPLHF,TGCGCCAGCAGCCTAGGGACAGAACAGTCACCCCTCCACTTT
TRBJ2-5,TRBD1,-,TRBV4-3,CASSLRDSFQETQYF,TGCGCCAGCAGCCTACGGGACAGTTTCCAAGAGACCCAGTACTTC
TRBJ1-1,TRBD1,-,TRBV5-6,CASSLRTGLNTEAFF,TGTGCCAGCAGCTTGAGGACAGGCTTGAACACTGAAGCTTTCTTT
TRBJ1-1,TRBD1,once,TRBV5-6,CASSLQGRSNTEAFF,TGTGCCAGCAGCTTACAGGGGAGGTCGAACACTGAAGCTTTCTTT
TRBJ1-5,-,once,TRBV7-9,CASSLTTGLWGNQPQHF,TGTGCCAGCAGCTTAACGACAGGTTTATGGGGCAATCAGCCCCAGCATTTT
TRBJ1-5,-,-,TRBV2,CASSESRDNQPQHF,TGTGCCAGCAGTGAATCGAGGGACAATCAGCCCCAGCATTTT
TRBJ2-1,TRBD2,-,TRBV7-3,CASSPTRTSGDNEQFF,TGTGCCAGCAGCCCTACGAGGACTAGCGGGGACAATGAGCAGTTCTTC
TRBJ1-2,-,once,TRBV6-5,CASRPPQVSGYTF,TGTGCCAGCAGACCACCTCAGGTGTCTGGCTACACCTTC
TRBJ2-3,-,-,TRBV19,CASSIALRGTQYF,TGTGCCAGTAGTATAGCCCTCCGGGGTACGCAGTATTTT
TRBJ2-7,TRBD2,-,TRBV27,CASSPTSQYEQYF,TGTGCCAGCAGCCCGACTAGCCAATACGAGCAGTACTTC
TRBJ2-7,TRBD1,once,TRBV29-1,CSVEGDRDSYEQYF,TGCAGCGTTGAGGGGGACAGGGATTCCTACGAGCAGTACTTC
TRBJ2-5,-,-,TRBV9,CASSSQAAPETQYF,TGTGCCAGCAGCAGCCAGGCCGCCCCAGAGACCCAGTACTTC
TRBJ1-2,TRBD1,few,TRBV30,CAWSVSARGTYGYTF,TGTGCCTGGAGTGTATCTGCCAGGGGGACCTATGGCTACACCTTC
TRBJ1-2,-,-,TRBV19,CASSILQGGGYTF,TGTGCCAGTAGTATACTGCAGGGAGGGGGCTACACCTTC
TRBJ1-4,TRBD1,-,TRBV6-5,CASNDRGANEKLFF,TGTGCCAGCAACGACAGGGGGGCTAATGAAAAACTGTTTTTT
TRBJ1-4,-,-,TRBV13,CASSAGTRYTRGKLFF,TGTGCCAGCAGCGCCGGGACCAGGTACACCAGGGGAAAACTGTTTTTT
TRBJ2-1,TRBD2,-,TRBV2,CAREAGGPRVDEQFF,TGTGCCAGGGAGGCGGGGGGACCCAGGGTCGATGAGCAGTTCTTC
TRBJ1-1,TRBD1,few,TRBV6-5,CASRPDRGLTEAFF,TGTGCCAGCAGACCAGACAGGGGGCTCACTGAAGCTTTCTTT
TRBJ1-4,-,-,TRBV18,CASSPGQTTNEKLFF,TGTGCCAGCTCACCTGGACAGACAACTAATGAAAAACTGTTTTTT
TRBJ2-1,TRBD2,-,TRBV6-4,CASSEERGYEQFF,TGTGCCAGCAGTGAGGAGCGGGGGTATGAGCAGTTCTTC
TRBJ1-1,TRBD1,-,TRBV7-3,CASSLRTGGGLRNTEAFF,TGTGCCAGCAGCTTAAGGACAGGGGGCGGGTTAAGAAACACTGAAGCTTTCTTT
TRBJ1-1,-,-,TRBV30,CAWMQGRETEAFF,TGTGCCTGGATGCAGGGTAGAGAGACTGAAGCTTTCTTT
TRBJ1-6,TRBD1,once,TRBV5-4,CASSPPTGENSPLHF,TGTGCCAGCAGCCCTCCCACAGGGGAAAATTCACCCCTCCACTTT
TRBJ1-1,-,-,TRBV7-2,CASSLVGDTEAFF,TGTGCCAGCAGCTTAGTAGGGGACACTGAAGCTTTCTTT
TRBJ2-7,-,once,TRBV27,CASSRTPEPYEQYF,TGTGCCAGCAGTCGAACGCCAGAACCCTACGAGCAGTACTTC
TRBJ1-3,-,-,TRBV19,CASSGDRSPGNTIYF,TGTGCCAGTAGCGGCGACAGATCCCCTGGAAACACCATATATTTT
TRBJ1-3,-,-,TRBV7-2,CASSRQNTIYF,TGTGCCAGCAGCCGACAAAACACCATATATTTT
TRBJ2-5,TRBD2,-,TRBV5-1,CASSLAGRQETQYF,TGCGCCAGCAGCTTAGCGGGGCGTCAAGAGACCCAGTACTTC
TRBJ1-3,TRBD1,once,TRBV10-2,CASRQGAEGTIYF,TGCGCCAGCAGACAGGGGGCGGAAGGCACCATATATTTT
TRBJ2-5,-,few,TRBV7-3,CASSLREKETQYF,TGTGCCAGCAGCTTAAGGGAGAAAGAGACCCAGTACTTC
TRBJ1-1,TRBD1,-,TRBV5-1,CASSLRDSSSPEAFF,TGCGCCAGCAGCCTCAGGGACAGTTCGTCTCCCGAAGCTTTCTTT
TRBJ2-1,TRBD2,-,TRBV7-6,CASSLGAGAYNEQFF,TGTGCCAGCAGCTTAGGTGCGGGGGCCTACAATGAGCAGTTCTTC
TRBJ1-5,-,-,TRBV5-6,CASTPPRGEWGNQPQHF,TGTGCCAGCACCCCTCCCAGGGGTGAGTGGGGAAATCAGCCCCAGCATTTT
TRBJ1-2,-,-,TRBV30,CAWSAQDNYGYTF,TGTGCCTGGAGTGCACAGGACAACTATGGCTACACCTTC
TRBJ2-5,TRBD2,-,TRBV29-1,CSVEALAGSGAQYF,TGCAGCGTTGAAGCCCTAGCGGGGTCCGGGGCCCAGTACTTC
TRBJ2-7,-,few,TRBV7-9,CASSLQAYEQYF,TGTGCCAGCAGCTTACAGGCCTACGAGCAGTACTTC
TRBJ1-2,TRBD1,-,TRBV28,CASAMGQLYGYTF,TGTGCCAGCGCCATGGGACAGCTCTATGGCTACACCTTC
TRBJ2-2,-,-,TRBV13,CASGRDALRTGELFF,TGTGCCAGCGGGAGAGATGCTTTAAGGACCGGGGAGCTGTTTTTT
TRBJ2-5,TRBD2,-,TRBV7-2,CASSLGTSAVETQYF,TGTGCCAGCAGCTTAGGGACTAGCGCGGTAGAGACCCAGTACTTC
TRBJ1-3,TRBD1,few,TRBV5-8,CASSSTGGAGNTIYF,TGTGCCAGCAGCTCGACAGGGGGGGCTGGAAACACCATATATTTT
TRBJ1-2,TRBD1,-,TRBV6-5,CASSYGGDRGNYGYTF,TGTGCCAGCAGTTACGGTGGGGACAGGGGAAACTATGGCTACACCTTC
TRBJ1-1,-,-,TRBV7-6,CASSGQAGRAEAFF,TGTGCCAGCAGCGGGCAAGCCGGGAGGGCTGAAGCTTTCTTT
TRBJ1-1,TRBD1,-,TRBV6-5,CASSPDRSRAEAFF,TGTGCCAGCAGTCCGGACAGGTCAAGGGCTGAAGCTTTCTTT
TRBJ2-5,-,-,TRBV2,CASSEAGAHETQYF,TGTGCCAGCAGTGAAGCGGGGGCGCACGAGACCCAGTACTTC
TRBJ1-2,-,once,TRBV14,CASSQGQARGGGYTF,TGTGCCAGCAGCCAAGGACAAGCCCGAGGAGGTGGCTACACCTTC
TRBJ1-1,-,-,TRBV19,CASSSRGGAVYTEAFF,TGTGCCAGTAGTTCCCGTGGGGGGGCGGTGTACACTGAAGCTTTCTTT